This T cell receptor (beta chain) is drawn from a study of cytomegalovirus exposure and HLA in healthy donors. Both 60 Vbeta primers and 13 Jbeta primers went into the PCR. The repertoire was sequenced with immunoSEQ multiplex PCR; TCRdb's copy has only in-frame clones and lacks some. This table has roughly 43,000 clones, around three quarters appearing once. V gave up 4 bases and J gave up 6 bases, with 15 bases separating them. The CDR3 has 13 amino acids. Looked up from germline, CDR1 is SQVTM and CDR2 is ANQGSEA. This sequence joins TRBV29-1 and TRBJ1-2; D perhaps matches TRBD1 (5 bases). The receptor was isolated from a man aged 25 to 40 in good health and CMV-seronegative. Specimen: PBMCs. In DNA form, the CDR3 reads TGCAGCGTTGCTAGCCCAACGGGGGATGGCTACACCTTC. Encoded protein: CSVASPTGDGYTF. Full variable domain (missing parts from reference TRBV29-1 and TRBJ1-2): SAVISQKPSRDICQRGTSLTIQCQVDSQVTMMFWYRQQPGQSLTLIATANQGSEATYESGFVIDKFPISRPNLTFSTLTVSNMSPEDSSIYLCSVASPTGDGYTFGSGTRLTVV.